This TCR beta chain was sequenced for a study of shared clonotypes between healthy human individuals. The assay was immunoSEQ multiplex PCR, and TCRdb's table has in-frame clones only and misses some. The sample has 2 million to 3 million clones; roughly 93% are singletons. Germline V gives CDR1 SEHNR, CDR2 FQNEAQ (reference sequence). The CDR3 loop spans 15 amino acids. Unmatched junction bases numbered 4, after V lost 1 base and J lost 4 bases. This sequence joins TRBV7-9 and TRBJ2-5, with TRBD1 matching over 9 bases. The clonotype originates from a young man in good health. Some clones in this sample may be carry-over from other donors' samples. The sequenced sample consisted of naive CD4+ T cells from PBMCs. Subset given: CD45RA+ positively selected. The CDR3 loop is CASSLGDRVGETQYF. The CDR3 coding sequence is TGTGCCAGCAGCTTAGGGGACAGGGTGGGAGAGACCCAGTACTTC.